The rows below give T cell receptor beta chains drawn from one sample of a study of human T cells and chemical hapten exposure. Using its own MiXCR run on the RACE reads, TCRdb lists one record per CDR3 protein. Of around 260,000 distinct CDR3 sequences listed, approximately 8.6% are singletons. The sample consisted of whole blood, taken in connection with sensitization to the hapten diphenylcyclopropenone (DPC). The receptors originated from a woman between 40 and 50 years old with alopecia areata. Some clones in this sample may be carry-over from other donors' samples. Each CDR3 is given with its conserved first and last residue. D genes are given only for firm matches. Clone size is not always given. Where it is, it says once, few, many or a class for expanded clones.

J gene,clone size,V gene,D gene,CDR3 length,CDR3 DNA,CDR3 protein
TRBJ2-1,many,TRBV7-2,.,13,TGTGCCAGCAGCTTACTTCGATTGGCTGAGCAGTTCTTC,CASSLLRLAEQFF
TRBJ2-3,few,TRBV12-3/TRBV12-4,.,13,TGTGCCAGCAAGGACAGTCCGAGAGATACGCAGTATTTT,CASKDSPRDTQYF
TRBJ1-6,few,TRBV6-2/TRBV6-3,.,13,TGTGCCAGCAACTTCCAGGCCGGTTCACCCCTCCACTTT,CASNFQAGSPLHF
TRBJ2-7,few,TRBV25-1,TRBD1,15,TGTGCCAGCAGTGATTGGGGGACAGGGGGCCACGAGCAGTACTTC,CASSDWGTGGHEQYF
TRBJ1-2,.,TRBV28,.,12,TGTGCCAGCAGTTTAGAGGGAAGTGGCTACACCTTC,CASSLEGSGYTF
TRBJ2-5,few,TRBV7-2,.,15,TGTGCCAGCAGCTTAGTTCGGGGTATAGGCGAGACCCAGTACTTC,CASSLVRGIGETQYF
TRBJ2-5,many,TRBV25-1,.,16,TGTGCCAGCAGTGAACGAAGTAATGGGGGGCCGGAGACCCAGTACTTC,CASSERSNGGPETQYF
TRBJ2-7,many,TRBV20-1,TRBD1,15,TGCAGTGCTAGAGATCTCGAGACAGGGAACTACGAGCAGTACTTC,CSARDLETGNYEQYF
TRBJ2-3,few,TRBV12-3/TRBV12-4,.,16,TGTGCCAGCAGTTTTACGCAGCAACTTCTCACAGATACGCAGTATTTT,CASSFTQQLLTDTQYF
TRBJ2-7,many,TRBV20-1,.,11,TGCAGTGCTAGACCATACCACGAGCAGTACTTC,CSARPYHEQYF
TRBJ2-5,many,TRBV7-2,TRBD2,18,TGTGCCAGCAGCTTAGCCGCGGGACTAGCGGGACCTAAAGAGACCCAGTACTTC,CASSLAAGLAGPKETQYF
TRBJ1-2,many,TRBV9,.,14,TGTGCCAGCAGTACCCCCCCAGGGATCTATGGCTACACCTTC,CASSTPPGIYGYTF
TRBJ2-1,.,TRBV21-1,.,19,TGTGCCAGCAGCATCCGTCGCATTTTGGACAGGGGGTTCGACAATGAGCAGTTCTTC,CASSIRRILDRGFDNEQFF
TRBJ2-1,few,TRBV4-1,.,13,TGCGCCAGCAGCCAGACCCCCTACAATGAGCAGTTCTTC,CASSQTPYNEQFF
TRBJ2-1,.,TRBV12-3/TRBV12-4,TRBD2,14,TGTGCCAGCAACTTGAGGGAGGGCCGCAATGAGCAGTTCTTC,CASNLREGRNEQFF
TRBJ2-5,few,TRBV5-4,TRBD1,15,TGTGCCAGCAGCCGCGCGACAGGGGGTCAAGAGACCCAGTACTTC,CASSRATGGQETQYF
TRBJ1-2,.,TRBV25-1,.,13,TGTGCCAGCAGTCCCTCAGGGGTAAGGGGCTACACCTTC,CASSPSGVRGYTF
TRBJ1-6,.,TRBV9,.,14,TGTGCCAGCAGCGCATCGGGGGCGAGTTCACCCCTCCACTTT,CASSASGASSPLHF
TRBJ2-7,few,TRBV4-1,.,15,TGCGCCAGCAGCCAAGGGGTACTAGGATCCTACGAGCAGTACTTC,CASSQGVLGSYEQYF
TRBJ2-1,.,TRBV12-3/TRBV12-4,.,14,TGTGCCAGCAGTTCGGGGCTGTCCTACAATGAGCAGTTCTTC,CASSSGLSYNEQFF
TRBJ2-1,few,TRBV29-1,TRBD2,14,TGCAGCGCCCTAGGCGGGAGATCCTACAATGAGCAGTTCTTC,CSALGGRSYNEQFF
TRBJ2-3,.,TRBV6-5,.,13,TGTGCCAGCACCGACGTTAGCACAGATACGCAGTATTTT,CASTDVSTDTQYF
TRBJ2-7,many,TRBV5-1,TRBD1,14,TGCGCCAGCAGCTCGGGACAGGGTTCCTACGAGCAGTACTTC,CASSSGQGSYEQYF
TRBJ2-7,.,TRBV27,.,16,TGTGCCAGCAGTCCGCAAAGAGGAATTGCCAGCTACGAGCAGTACTTC,CASSPQRGIASYEQYF
TRBJ2-7,.,TRBV6-5,TRBD2,15,TGTGCCAGCAGTTACTCGACCGCGGGGGGCTACGAGCAGTACTTC,CASSYSTAGGYEQYF
TRBJ2-7,few,TRBV20-1,TRBD2,15,TGCAGTGCTCCAGGAGAGACAGCGGGGTACGAGGAGCAGTACTTC,CSAPGETAGYEEQYF
TRBJ2-1,few,TRBV6-5,.,15,TGTGCCAGCAGTTACCGGCCCCAGGGTAGGAGTGAGCAGTTCTTC,CASSYRPQGRSEQFF